This note documents a single TCR beta chain sequence. No antigen is known for it. The junction departs from germline at one end; a sequencing error may be responsible. With template switching, a universal primer site was added, and the cDNA carried unique molecular identifiers. TCRdb reanalysed the 5' RACE reads using MiXCR and keeps one entry per CDR3 protein. The sample yields 1.5 million to 2 million distinct CDR3 sequences, around a third seen once. The data derive from a study of identical twins. Study results and limitations: Instead of following the same donors, the conclusions were based on cross-sectional statistical analysis. Within twin pairs, the out-of-frame alpha sequences they shared showed excess low generation probability.

This CDR3 is 13 amino acids long. CDR1 and CDR2 from the germline V gene are SGHRS and YFSETQ. The source of this sequence is a newborn girl in good health. The sample was cord blood. The V gene is TRBV5-1, the J gene TRBJ1-5; D uncertain. The CDR3 protein is CASSLEGNQPRHF. The CDR3 nucleotides read TGCGCCAGCAGCTTGGAAGGGAATCAGCCCCGGCATTTT.